This TCR beta chain was observed in a study of CD4+ T cells in melanoma. Measured with immunoSEQ multiplex PCR; TCRdb has only the in-frame clones, and not every one. The sample consists of around 18,000 clones, roughly 80% of them appearing once. Broader study findings: In melanoma, neoantigen-specific CD4+ T cells reportedly differed in differentiation state. CD8+ T cell, macrophage and B cell function reportedly correlated with neoantigen-specific CD4+ T cells.

Germline V CDR1 and CDR2: SEHNR, FQNEAQ (reference sequence). V lost 6 bases and J 10 bases, leaving 19 bases between the germline ends. This CDR3 is 14 amino acids long. This clone was observed a single time. What it binds is unknown. This clonotype was obtained from a human donor with melanoma. The sample was cells from a culture (not recorded whether cultured in vitro). J is TRBJ2-1 and V is TRBV7-9, with D unclear. This chain's CDR3 is CASSLALFASEQFF. CDR3 bases: TGTGCCAGCAGTTTGGCCCTGTTCGCATCGGAGCAGTTCTTC.